The 30 T cell receptor beta chains reported below all come from one sample, sequenced in a study of blood T cell repertoires in COVID-19. Assay: immunoSEQ multiplex PCR; the TCRdb copy retains only in-frame clones and omits some. This sample yields roughly 34,000 clones, of which 90% are seen a single time; 1.5% to 1.8% belongs to the top ten. The specimen sequenced was peripheral blood. The origin of the receptors is a man aged 55 to 70 with active COVID-19.

The genes are TRBV7-2 and TRBJ2-5; perhaps TRBD2 as D (6 bases). This CDR3 comprises 13 residues. V lost 6 bases, J lost 2 bases, and 10 bases lay in between. Germline V CDR1 and CDR2: SGHTA, FQGNSA. CDR3 sequence: CASSSGPQETQYF. CDR3 bases: TGTGCCAGCAGTAGCGGCCCACAAGAGACCCAGTACTTC.

V and J are TRBV18 and TRBJ1-2; the D gene is possibly TRBD1 (6 bases). There are 14 residues in the CDR3. Per germline, CDR1 KGHSH and CDR2 LQKENI. With 2 bases removed from V and 14 bases from J, the gap between germline ends came to 21 bases. The CDR3 region is CASSPMGTTGKPTF. The CDR3 bases are TGTGCCAGCTCACCAATGGGGACAACGGGAAAGCCAACCTTC.

The V gene is TRBV7-9, the J gene TRBJ2-2, with D maybe TRBD2 (6 bases). Germline V lookup: CDR1 SEHNR, CDR2 FQNEAQ (reference sequence). The germline V and J ends were trimmed by 5 bases and 0 bases, with 10 bases remaining between them. CDR3 length: 15 residues. The DNA for the CDR3 is TGTGCCAGCAGCGGAGGGATAACGAACACCGGGGAGCTGTTTTTT. Translating gives CASSGGITNTGELFF.

This chain links TRBV11-1 with TRBJ1-1; 10 bases map to TRBD1. The germline CDR1 and CDR2 sequences are SGHAT and FQDESV (reference sequence). The J segment lost 4 bases and the V segment lost 6 bases, leaving 5 bases of the junction unmatched. This CDR3 spans 14 amino acids. CDR3 nucleotide sequence: TGTGCCAGCAGTTTTGGGACAGGGGCCACTGAAGCTTTCTTT. As protein: CASSFGTGATEAFF.

This sequence joins TRBV6-6 and TRBJ2-4; D remains unclear. This CDR3 region has 11 residues. With 4 bases removed from V and 12 bases from J, the gap between germline ends came to 10 bases. CDR1 is MNHNY and CDR2 is SVGAGI in the germline V gene (reference sequence). The CDR3 loop is CASSSRNGQYF. In DNA form, the CDR3 reads TGTGCCAGCAGTTCTAGGAACGGTCAGTACTTC.

This chain uses TRBV7-8 with TRBJ1-5; no clear D. CDR1 SGHVS and CDR2 FQNEAQ come from the germline V gene. The ends were cut back, 4 bases at V and 2 bases at J, with 9 bases in the middle. CDR3 length equals 14 residues. DNA of the CDR3: TGTGCCAGCAGCTCCGACTTGGGCAATCAGCCCCAGCATTTT. Translating gives CASSSDLGNQPQHF.

The rearrangement links TRBV10-3 to TRBJ1-5; 9 bases match TRBD1. The germline V gene encodes CDR1 ENHRY and CDR2 SYGVKD. The trim removed 6 bases at V and 3 bases at J, leaving 6 bases unmatched. The CDR3 is made up of 15 amino acids. The CDR3 is CAIREDRGTNQPQHF. CDR3 coding DNA: TGTGCCATCAGGGAAGACAGGGGGACCAATCAGCCCCAGCATTTT.

The rearrangement joins TRBV5-1 to TRBJ1-6; weak D call: TRBD1 (5 bases). Looked up from germline, CDR1 is SGHRS and CDR2 is YFSETQ. CDR3 length: 14 residues. Trimming pared 1 base from V and 10 bases from J, leaving 12 bases between. The CDR3 here is CASSLWGPGSPLHF. The DNA for the CDR3 is TGCGCCAGCAGCTTGTGGGGCCCTGGGTCACCCCTCCACTTT.

The chain links TRBV9 to TRBJ1-2; TRBD1 matches 8 bases. The CDR3 consists of 15 residues. Germline V CDR1 and CDR2: SGDLS, YYNGEE. With 2 bases clipped from V and 0 bases from J, the junction kept 3 bases outside the gene matches. CDR3: CASSVGDRTNYGYTF. Here the CDR3 DNA reads TGTGCCAGCAGCGTGGGGGACAGGACTAACTATGGCTACACCTTC.

V gene TRBV20-1 combines with J gene TRBJ1-4, with 11 bases matching TRBD1. The CDR3 totals 15 residues. Germline lookup yields CDR1 DFQATT and CDR2 SNEGSKA (reference sequence). V was clipped by 3 bases and J by 9 bases; unmatched bases: 9. The DNA of the CDR3 is TGCAGTGCTAGTGACTCCGGGACAGGGGGAAAAAAACTGTTTTTT. Residues: CSASDSGTGGKKLFF.

V gene TRBV9 combines with J gene TRBJ2-7, with D tentatively TRBD1 (6 bases). The germline V gene has CDR1 SGDLS and CDR2 YYNGEE. This CDR3 region has 14 residues. V lost 0 bases and J 0 bases, leaving 7 bases between the germline ends. CDR3: CASSVADSSYEQYF. The DNA for the CDR3 is TGTGCCAGCAGCGTAGCGGACAGCTCCTACGAGCAGTACTTC.

The chain employs TRBV5-1 and TRBJ2-3; D remains unclear. The length of the CDR3 is 14 residues. Trimming pared 3 bases from V and 0 bases from J, leaving 8 bases between. Germline assignment: CDR1 SGHRS and CDR2 YFSETQ. CDR3 residues: CASSSSRSTDTQYF. The CDR3 DNA follows: TGCGCCAGCAGCTCTTCCCGGAGCACAGATACGCAGTATTTT.

The chain couples TRBV19 to TRBJ2-7; 9 positions agree with TRBD1. Germline trimming cut 5 bases from V and 2 bases from J; bases unmatched to any gene: 7. This CDR3 contains 15 residues. Germline assignment: CDR1 LNHDA and CDR2 SQIVND (reference sequence). CDR3 loop: CASSAGTGRAYEQYF. CDR3 sequence (DNA): TGTGCCAGTAGTGCGGGGACAGGGAGGGCCTACGAGCAGTACTTC.

The rearrangement links TRBV10-3 to TRBJ2-1, with TRBD2 identical over 8 bases. CDR1 is ENHRY, CDR2 SYGVKD, per germline. The CDR3 is 12 residues long. The J segment lost 16 bases and the V segment lost 2 bases, leaving 7 bases of the junction unmatched. The CDR3 reads CAISEEAGGRFF. CDR3 nucleotide sequence: TGTGCCATCAGTGAGGAGGCGGGGGGCCGATTCTTC.

The rearrangement joins TRBV4-3 to TRBJ1-3, with 7 bases aligning to TRBD1. Trimming removed 1 base from V and 0 bases from J; junction bases left unmatched: 3. Germline-derived CDR1 and CDR2 are LGHNA and YSLEER. The length of the CDR3 is 16 residues. CDR3 DNA: TGCGCCAGCAGCCAAGCGCCAGGGGGCTCTGGAAACACCATATATTTT. This gives the protein CASSQAPGGSGNTIYF.

The chain joins TRBV5-1 to TRBJ1-2, with 7 positions matching TRBD1. CDR1 is SGHRS, CDR2 YFSETQ, per germline. The CDR3 length is 12 residues. V gave up 6 bases and J gave up 6 bases; unmatched junction bases: 5. Written as DNA, the CDR3 is TGCGCCAGCAAGGGGACAGCGGATGGCTACACCTTC. Its translation is CASKGTADGYTF.

In this sample, this clone turned up a few times. A read error may account for a junction end that differs from germline. This chain connects TRBV7-7 to TRBJ2-7, with 8 bases lining up with TRBD1. Germline V gives CDR1 SSHAT, CDR2 FNYEAQ (reference sequence). This CDR3 contains 14 residues. Written as DNA, the CDR3 is TGTGCTAGCAGCCTAGCCAGGGGGCCTTACGAGCAGTACTTC. Protein sequence: CASSLARGPYEQYF.

This chain uses TRBV11-2 with TRBJ1-5; D ambiguous. The CDR3 has 12 residues. The V gene lost 4 bases and the J gene lost 9 bases, with 10 bases spanning the gap. Germline V gene data show CDR1 as SGHAT and CDR2 as FQNNGV. CDR3 sequence (DNA): TGTGCCAGCAGCTCTCCCCCCGGGCCCCAGCATTTT. It is translated as CASSSPPGPQHF.

The V call is TRBV5-1, the J call TRBJ2-5, with D uncertain. This CDR3 has 12 amino acids. Looked up from germline, CDR1 is SGHRS and CDR2 is YFSETQ. V lost 4 bases to trimming and J lost 4 bases, with 8 bases between them. The chain's CDR3 is CASSIRRETQYF. The CDR3 DNA follows: TGCGCCAGCAGCATCCGTAGAGAGACCCAGTACTTC.

V gene TRBV28 combines with J gene TRBJ1-5, with D perhaps matching TRBD1 (6 bases). CDR1 is MDHEN and CDR2 is SYDVKM in the germline V gene. The CDR3 has 13 residues. The ends were cut back, 4 bases at V and 6 bases at J, with 10 bases in the middle. CDR3: CASSSGGAQPQHF. The DNA for the CDR3 is TGTGCCAGCAGTTCTGGGGGGGCTCAGCCCCAGCATTTT.

The chain employs TRBV6-4 and TRBJ2-2; 11 nucleotides line up with TRBD2. The CDR3 runs 15 residues. V shed 4 bases, J shed 5 bases, and the junction held 3 bases outside the gene matches. The germline CDR1 and CDR2 sequences are MRHNA and SNTAGT. The DNA of the CDR3 is TGTGCCAGCAGTGGATCTAGCGGGGGGACCGGGGAGCTGTTTTTT. This encodes CASSGSSGGTGELFF.

This clone was observed a handful of times. The chain couples TRBV4-2 to TRBJ1-2; 9 bases are a match to TRBD1. Per the germline V gene, CDR1 is LGHNA and CDR2 is YNFKEQ. This CDR3 has 15 amino acids. V dropped 4 bases and J dropped 4; count of bases not matched to a gene: 7. The CDR3 DNA reads as TGTGCCAGCAGCCCTGGACAGGGGCCCTCCTATGGCTACACCTTC. Protein sequence: CASSPGQGPSYGYTF.

The rearrangement links TRBV6-5 to TRBJ2-5; D perhaps matches TRBD2 (5 bases). The length of the CDR3 is 16 residues. Per the germline V gene, CDR1 is MNHEY and CDR2 is SVGAGI. The V gene lost 0 bases and the J gene lost 2 bases, with 13 bases spanning the gap. The CDR3 here is CASSYSGPRAQETQYF. The DNA for the CDR3 is TGTGCCAGCAGTTACTCGGGCCCGAGGGCACAAGAGACCCAGTACTTC.

This clone was observed a handful of times. V and J are TRBV4-3 and TRBJ2-2; no clear D. The CDR3 is 16 residues long. The germline V gene encodes CDR1 LGHNA and CDR2 YSLEER. V lost 0 bases and J lost 1, with 9 bases in between. The CDR3 is CASSQDWAMNTGELFF. The CDR3 DNA reads TGCGCCAGCAGCCAAGATTGGGCCATGAACACCGGGGAGCTGTTTTTT.

V gene TRBV7-9 combines with J gene TRBJ1-1, with D tentatively TRBD1 (5 bases). The CDR3 is made up of 14 amino acids. The V end lost 4 bases, the J end lost 8 bases, and 17 bases lay between the germline ends. Germline V gene sequence: CDR1 SEHNR, CDR2 FQNEAQ (reference sequence). The DNA of the CDR3 is TGTGCCAGCAGCTCCTCCGGGACCCGGGGGGAAGCTTTCTTT. Translation: CASSSSGTRGEAFF. Full variable domain (rest looked up from reference TRBV7-9 and TRBJ1-1): DTGVSQNPRHKITKRGQNVTFRCDPISEHNRLYWYRQTLGQGPEFLTYFQNEAQLEKSRLLSDRFSAERPKGSFSTLEIQRTEQGDSAMYLCASSSSGTRGEAFFGQGTRLTVV.

This sequence joins TRBV5-6 and TRBJ2-3; 7 nucleotides match TRBD1. Germline V gene sequence: CDR1 SGHDT, CDR2 YYEEEE. V dropped 3 bases and J dropped 1; count of bases not matched to a gene: 2. The CDR3 is 14 amino acids. The CDR3 nucleotides read TGTGCCAGCAGCTACAGGGGACGCACAGATACGCAGTATTTT. As protein: CASSYRGRTDTQYF.

This clone was observed a handful of times. V and J are TRBV6-5 and TRBJ1-6; D gene uncertain. CDR1 and CDR2 from the germline V gene are MNHEY and SVGAGI. Trimming took 0 bases from V and 7 from J, leaving 10 bases between them. The CDR3 is 15 residues long. The CDR3 is CASSYSLQTNSPLHF. The CDR3 nucleotides are TGTGCCAGCAGTTACTCCCTTCAGACAAATTCACCCCTCCACTTT.

The rearrangement uses TRBV5-6 and TRBJ2-7; 8 nucleotides line up with TRBD2. Per the germline V gene, CDR1 is SGHDT and CDR2 is YYEEEE. The CDR3 runs to 16 residues. The junction had 8 bases not matched to a gene; V was cut back by 0 bases and J by 3 bases. The CDR3 is CASSLDGGGPIYEQYF. The CDR3 DNA sequence: TGTGCCAGCAGCTTGGACGGCGGGGGGCCGATCTACGAGCAGTACTTC.

The chain has TRBV7-2 and TRBJ1-3, with no clear D. This CDR3 region has 15 residues. With 1 base removed from V and 3 bases from J, the gap between germline ends came to 10 bases. Germline CDR1 and CDR2: SGHTA and FQGNSA. CDR3 in amino acids: CASSLEAAGGNTIYF. CDR3 coding DNA: TGTGCCAGCAGCTTAGAAGCGGCGGGTGGAAACACCATATATTTT.

The chain uses TRBV19 and TRBJ2-2; D gene unclear. Germline V gene data show CDR1 as LNHDA and CDR2 as SQIVND (reference sequence). This CDR3 is 18 amino acids long. V shed 0 bases and J shed 1 base, with 15 bases lying between them. Here the CDR3 reads CASSIEHIVVKNTGELFF. DNA of the CDR3: TGTGCCAGTAGTATAGAGCACATCGTGGTCAAGAACACCGGGGAGCTGTTTTTT. The full variable domain, in which reference TRBV19 and TRBJ2-2 provide the parts outside the CDR3, is DGGITQSPKYLFRKEGQNVTLSCEQNLNHDAMYWYRQDPGQGLRLIYYSQIVNDFQKGDIAEGYSVSREKKESFPLTVTSAQKNPTAFYLCASSIEHIVVKNTGELFFGEGSRLTVL.